A selection of T cell receptor beta chains follows, all from one sample in a study of cytomegalovirus exposure and HLA in healthy donors. Method: immunoSEQ multiplex PCR; TCRdb's copy keeps in-frame clones and lacks some. Seen here are about 120,000 clones, about 60% observed once, and the top ten hold more than 8.5%. Sequenced material: PBMCs. These receptor sequences come from a man aged 35 to 55 in good health and CMV-seropositive. The CDR3 runs from the conserved cysteine through the conserved F or W. D genes are given only for firm matches. Clone size is shown for a subset of rows, as once, few, many or a class of expanded clone.

- TRBJ1-3 TRBV6-6 TRBD1 TGTGCCAGCAGTTATCCGGGACAGGGGGCTGGAAACACCATATATTTT CASSYPGQGAGNTIYF
few TRBJ2-7 TRBV6-6 TRBD1 TGTGCCAGCAAACCGGGACAGGACCCCTACGAGCAGTACTTC CASKPGQDPYEQYF
- TRBJ1-1 TRBV5-6 TRBD1 TGTGCCAGCAGCTCGACAGGGTTCCGTACTGAAGCTTTCTTT CASSSTGFRTEAFF
- TRBJ2-1 TRBV2 TRBD2 TGTGCCAGTTTAGCGCTTACTAGCGGGAGGGCCGGTGAGCAGTTCTTC CASLALTSGRAGEQFF
- TRBJ2-7 TRBV11-2 - TGTGCCAGCAGACACTTAGGCGGGCGTACCACCTACGAGCAGTACTTC CASRHLGGRTTYEQYF
- TRBJ2-3 TRBV11-3 - TGTGCCAGCAGCCCGTTTGAGGCTGCAGATACGCAGTATTTT CASSPFEAADTQYF
- TRBJ2-5 TRBV29-1 - TGCAGCGTTGGTAGGGGGGGCGGACATAAAGAGACCCAGTACTTC CSVGRGGGHKETQYF
once TRBJ2-2 TRBV2 - TGTGCCAGCAGGACCCCTTGGGAGGCCGGGGAGCTGTTTTTT CASRTPWEAGELFF
- TRBJ1-2 TRBV18 - TGTGCCAGTTCAGTCACGTCCCCAGTGGAGACTAACTATGGCTACACCTTC CASSVTSPVETNYGYTF
- TRBJ1-3 TRBV7-9 - TGTGCCAGCAGCACGGGGGACTCTGGAAACACCATATATTTT CASSTGDSGNTIYF
- TRBJ1-4 TRBV18 - TGTGCCAGCTCACCGAGTTACGGTGCAACTAATGAAAAACTGTTTTTT CASSPSYGATNEKLFF
- TRBJ2-4 TRBV30 TRBD1 TGTGCCTTGGGGCTACAGGGGGCCAAAAACATTCAGTACTTC CALGLQGAKNIQYF
few TRBJ2-7 TRBV5-8 TRBD1 TGTGCCAGCAGCTTGGGTTTGTGGACAGGGGCTCGCGAGCAGTACTTC CASSLGLWTGAREQYF
- TRBJ2-5 TRBV4-1 TRBD2 TGCGCCAGCAGCCTGACGACTAGCGGACTAAAAGAGACCCAGTACTTC CASSLTTSGLKETQYF
many TRBJ1-5 TRBV6-1 - TGTGCCAGCAGTTCGCGGACACGTAGCTTTGAGCCCCAGCATTTT CASSSRTRSFEPQHF
few TRBJ2-7 TRBV28 TRBD1 TGTGCCAGCAGGGCACAGGGGCAAACCTACGAGCAGTACTTC CASRAQGQTYEQYF
- TRBJ1-2 TRBV6-5 - TGTGCCAGCAGTTACTCGTTGGGAGGGTTCTCTGGCTACACCTTC CASSYSLGGFSGYTF
- TRBJ1-4 TRBV29-1 TRBD1 TGCAGCGTTTCCGGGACAGCTGCAACTAATGAAAAACTGTTTTTT CSVSGTAATNEKLFF
- TRBJ2-7 TRBV30 TRBD2 TGTGCCTGGACCAGTTCCGGGGGAACTAGCGGGAGGGGCGAGCAGTACTTC CAWTSSGGTSGRGEQYF
- TRBJ2-7 TRBV11-2 - TGTGCCAGCAGCTTAGTGCCGGGGGACCTTCTCGAGCAGTACTTC CASSLVPGDLLEQYF
- TRBJ2-1 TRBV5-4 - TGTGCCAGCAGCTTGTCTAACTACAATGAGCAGTTCTTC CASSLSNYNEQFF
- TRBJ2-3 TRBV30 - TGTGCCTGGAGTGTTCTAAGTGGGACTAGCACAGATACGCAGTATTTT CAWSVLSGTSTDTQYF
- TRBJ2-3 TRBV4-1 - TGCGCCAGCTCAATAATACTCGGTAGCCCCACAGATACGCAGTATTTT CASSIILGSPTDTQYF
- TRBJ1-2 TRBV7-3 TRBD1 TGTGCCAGCAGCCCCGGGACAGGCTCCATCTATGGCTACACCTTC CASSPGTGSIYGYTF
- TRBJ2-7 TRBV5-1 TRBD1 TGCGCCAGCAGCGCTGAAAAAGCAGGGGGCGAAGGGTGCGAGCAGTACTTC CASSAEKAGGEGCEQYF
- TRBJ1-5 TRBV19 TRBD1 TGTGCCAGTAGCCGAGACAGGGGCAGCGATCAGCCCCAGCATTTT CASSRDRGSDQPQHF
once TRBJ1-2 TRBV18 - TGTGCCAGCTCACCACCGGAGGTTGACTATGGCTACACCTTC CASSPPEVDYGYTF
- TRBJ1-4 TRBV25-1 - TGTGCCAGCAGTGAATCGGGAGAAAAACTGTTTTTT CASSESGEKLFF
- TRBJ2-7 TRBV7-9 TRBD2 TGTGCCAGCAGCCTAAGGGCTACTGGGAGGGCCGACGAGCAGTACTTC CASSLRATGRADEQYF
few TRBJ2-7 TRBV19 - TGTGCCAGTAGTATTACTACGGAAGGGGCCTACGAGCAGTACTTC CASSITTEGAYEQYF
- TRBJ1-4 TRBV28 - TGTGCCAGCAGTTCGGGGTGGACTAATGAAAAACTGTTTTTT CASSSGWTNEKLFF
- TRBJ1-2 TRBV30 TRBD1 TGTGCCTGGAGTGGCACGACAGGGTTTGACTATGGCTACACCTTC CAWSGTTGFDYGYTF
- TRBJ1-5 TRBV19 - TGTGCCAGTAGTATACGCTCTGACGTGGGGAAGGGGCAGCCCCAGCATTTT CASSIRSDVGKGQPQHF
- TRBJ1-4 TRBV6-1 TRBD1 TGTGCCAGCAGTGACGTACCGGGACAGGGGGCGGAAAAACTGTTTTTT CASSDVPGQGAEKLFF
- TRBJ1-4 TRBV11-3 - TGTGCCAGCAGCTTTAGAAGGGGGGGTAATGAAAAACTGTTTTTT CASSFRRGGNEKLFF
few TRBJ2-5 TRBV4-3 - TGCGCCAGCAGCCAGGATGACAGACAAGAGACCCAGTACTTC CASSQDDRQETQYF
- TRBJ2-5 TRBV18 TRBD1 TGTGCCAGCTCCCCGACAGGGGGCTGGGAGACCCAGTACTTC CASSPTGGWETQYF
- TRBJ2-5 TRBV7-3 TRBD2 TGTGCCAGCAGCTTAGGCTCGCGGGGGGGCGGAGAGACCCAGTACTTC CASSLGSRGGGETQYF
- TRBJ1-2 TRBV10-3 TRBD1 TGTGCCATCAGGTCAGGGACAGGGGAAAACTATGGCTACACCTTC CAIRSGTGENYGYTF
- TRBJ1-6 TRBV5-6 TRBD1 TGTGCCAGCAGCTCCATTCGACTGACAGGGCGCCTGAGTTCACCCCTCCACTTT CASSSIRLTGRLSSPLHF
- TRBJ2-5 TRBV6-1 - TGTGCCAGCAGCCAGGATCGGTGGGTGCAGACCCAGTACTTC CASSQDRWVQTQYF
- TRBJ2-1 TRBV7-9 TRBD1 TGTGCCAGCAGCCCGCAAAGGACAGGGGCGCGGCGGGTATACAATGAGCAGTTCTTC CASSPQRTGARRVYNEQFF
few TRBJ2-7 TRBV29-1 - TGCAGCGTTGAAACAGGAGCCTACGAGCAGTACTTC CSVETGAYEQYF
- TRBJ1-4 TRBV28 TRBD1 TGTGCCAGCAGTTCAGGGGGACAGGCAACTAATGAAAAACTGTTTTTT CASSSGGQATNEKLFF
few TRBJ2-2 TRBV27 TRBD1 TGTGCCAGCAGTATAACTACCAGACGGACAGGGGGCTTCGGCGGGGAGCTGTTTTTT CASSITTRRTGGFGGELFF